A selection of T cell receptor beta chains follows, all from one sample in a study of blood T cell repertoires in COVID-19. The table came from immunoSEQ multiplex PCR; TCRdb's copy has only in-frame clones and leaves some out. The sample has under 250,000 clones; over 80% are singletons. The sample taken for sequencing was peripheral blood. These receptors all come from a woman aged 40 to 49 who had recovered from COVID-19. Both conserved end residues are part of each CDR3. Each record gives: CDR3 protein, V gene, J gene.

CAIKGGDALYNEQFF,TRBV24-1,TRBJ2-1
CASSVMGSTEAFF,TRBV4-1,TRBJ1-1
CASSAPRGPTEAFF,TRBV13,TRBJ1-1
CASSFVGRAYEQYF,TRBV28,TRBJ2-7
CASSLTLFSGGGFF,TRBV5-6,TRBJ2-1
CASTRGDSGGTYEQYF,TRBV28,TRBJ2-7
CASSPGTGPFDYTF,TRBV5-1,TRBJ1-2
CASSLIERGLADTQYF,TRBV11-2,TRBJ2-3
CASSLGQGGLDTQYF,TRBV7-9,TRBJ2-3
CASSLTGKFSYEQYF,TRBV5-4,TRBJ2-7
CASSFYWEVDYTDTQYF,TRBV7-8,TRBJ2-3